Detailed here is one T cell receptor (beta chain). The repertoire was sequenced with immunoSEQ multiplex PCR; TCRdb's copy has only in-frame clones and lacks some. The repertoire holds some 59,000 clones, with about 88% as singletons. These data come from a study of T cell changes during pregnancy in multiple sclerosis. This receptor was obtained from a female donor with multiple sclerosis, enrolled in a pregnancy study. The material sequenced was peripheral blood, taken in the first trimester of pregnancy.

The CDR3, as DNA: TGTGCCAGCAGCTCGGGACTAGCGGGAGGGGATACGCAGTATTTT. It specifies CASSSGLAGGDTQYF. The gene calls are TRBV7-7 and TRBJ2-3, with 16 bases lining up with TRBD2. Germline-derived CDR1 and CDR2 are SSHAT and FNYEAQ (reference sequence). This CDR3 has 15 residues. With 4 bases clipped from V and 6 bases from J, the junction kept 1 base outside the gene matches.